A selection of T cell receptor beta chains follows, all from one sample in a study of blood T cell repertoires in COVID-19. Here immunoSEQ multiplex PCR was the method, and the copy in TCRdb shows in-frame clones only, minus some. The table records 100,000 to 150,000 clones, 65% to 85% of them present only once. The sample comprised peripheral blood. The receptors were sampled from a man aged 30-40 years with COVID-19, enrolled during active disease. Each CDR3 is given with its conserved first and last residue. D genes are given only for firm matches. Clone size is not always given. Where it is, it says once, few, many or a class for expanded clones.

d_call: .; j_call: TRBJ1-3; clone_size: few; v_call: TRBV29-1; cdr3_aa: CSVPVGNTIYF; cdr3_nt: TGCAGCGTCCCAGTAGGAAACACCATATATTTT
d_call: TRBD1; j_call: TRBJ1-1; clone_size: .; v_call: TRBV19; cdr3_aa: CASSIWTGGDTEAFF; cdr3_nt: TGTGCCAGTAGTATCTGGACAGGGGGCGACACTGAAGCTTTCTTT
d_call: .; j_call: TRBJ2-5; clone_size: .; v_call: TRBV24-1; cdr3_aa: CATSERFFQETQYF; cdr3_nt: TGTGCCACCAGTGAGAGGTTTTTTCAAGAGACCCAGTACTTC
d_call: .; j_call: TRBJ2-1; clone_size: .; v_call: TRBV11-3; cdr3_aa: CASSLDPGYEQFF; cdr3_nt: TGTGCCAGCAGCTTAGATCCAGGCTATGAGCAGTTCTTC
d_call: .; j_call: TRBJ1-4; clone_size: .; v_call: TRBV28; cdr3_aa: CASSLPRTATNEKLFF; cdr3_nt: TGTGCCAGCAGTCTGCCCCGGACAGCAACTAATGAAAAACTGTTTTTT
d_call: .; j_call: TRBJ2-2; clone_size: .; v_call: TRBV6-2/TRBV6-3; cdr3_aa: CASSHSVSRAKNTGELFF; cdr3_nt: TGTGCCAGCAGTCATTCTGTTTCGAGAGCTAAAAACACCGGGGAGCTGTTTTTT
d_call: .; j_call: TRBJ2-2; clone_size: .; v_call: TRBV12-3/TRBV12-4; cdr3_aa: CASSYRNTGELFF; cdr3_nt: TGTGCCAGCAGTTATAGAAACACCGGGGAGCTGTTTTTT
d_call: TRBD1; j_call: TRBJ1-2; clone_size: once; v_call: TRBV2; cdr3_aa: CASSAQGGLGYGYTF; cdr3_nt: TGTGCCAGCAGTGCACAGGGGGGACTGGGCTATGGCTACACCTTC
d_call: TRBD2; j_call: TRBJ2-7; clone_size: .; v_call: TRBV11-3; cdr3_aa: CASSLVLGLAAYEQYF; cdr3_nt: TGTGCCAGCAGCTTAGTTTTGGGACTAGCGGCCTACGAGCAGTACTTC
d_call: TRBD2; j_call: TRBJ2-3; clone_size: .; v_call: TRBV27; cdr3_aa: CASSIVAGPQYF; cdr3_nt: TGTGCCAGCAGTATCGTAGCGGGACCCCAGTATTTT
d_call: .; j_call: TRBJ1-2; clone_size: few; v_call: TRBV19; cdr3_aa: CASSILLESGRLAGYTF; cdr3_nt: TGTGCCAGTAGTATCCTTCTGGAGTCAGGGAGGCTGGCTGGCTACACCTTC
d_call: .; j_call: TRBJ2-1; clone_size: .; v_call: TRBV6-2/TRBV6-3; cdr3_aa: CASSYQDTLLGEQFF; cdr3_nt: TGTGCCAGCAGTTACCAGGACACCCTATTAGGTGAGCAGTTCTTC
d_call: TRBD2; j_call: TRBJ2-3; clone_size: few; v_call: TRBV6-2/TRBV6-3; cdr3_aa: CASSHGGARSDTQYF; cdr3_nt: TGTGCCAGCAGCCACGGGGGGGCGAGGTCAGATACGCAGTATTTT
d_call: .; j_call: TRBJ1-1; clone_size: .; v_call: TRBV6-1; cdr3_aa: CASSDRGQNTEAFF; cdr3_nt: TGTGCCAGCAGTGATCGGGGACAGAACACTGAAGCTTTCTTT
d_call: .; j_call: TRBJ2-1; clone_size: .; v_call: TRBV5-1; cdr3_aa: CASSLGGVSNEQFF; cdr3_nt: TGCGCCAGCAGCTTAGGCGGGGTAAGCAATGAGCAGTTCTTC
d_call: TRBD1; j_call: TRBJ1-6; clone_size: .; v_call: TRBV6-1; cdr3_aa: CASSETGYSPLHF; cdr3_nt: TGTGCCAGCAGTGAGACAGGGTACTCACCCCTCCACTTT
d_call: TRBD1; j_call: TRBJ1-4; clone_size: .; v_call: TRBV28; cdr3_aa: CASSLRQGDEKLFF; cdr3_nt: TGTGCCAGCAGTCTCCGACAGGGGGATGAAAAACTGTTTTTT
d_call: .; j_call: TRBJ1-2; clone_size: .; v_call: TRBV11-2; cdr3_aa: CASSLGGVNYGYTF; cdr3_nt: TGTGCCAGCAGCTTGGGAGGGGTTAACTATGGCTACACCTTC
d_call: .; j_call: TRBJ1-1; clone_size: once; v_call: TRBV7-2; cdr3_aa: CASSPRGSPSAAFF; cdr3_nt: TGTGCCAGCAGCCCCCGGGGATCACCTAGTGCAGCTTTCTTT
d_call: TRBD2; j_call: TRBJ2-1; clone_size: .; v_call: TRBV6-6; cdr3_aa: CASSYTGLAGANEQFF; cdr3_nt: TGTGCCAGCAGTTATACGGGACTAGCGGGAGCCAATGAGCAGTTCTTC
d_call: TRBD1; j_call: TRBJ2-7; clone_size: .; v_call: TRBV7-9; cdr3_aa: CASSLMGQGVDEQYF; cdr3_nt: TGTGCCAGCAGCTTAATGGGACAGGGGGTTGATGAGCAGTACTTC
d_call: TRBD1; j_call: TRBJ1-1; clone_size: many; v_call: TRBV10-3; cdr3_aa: CAITRQGSMNTEAFF; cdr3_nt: TGTGCCATCACGAGACAGGGGTCCATGAACACTGAAGCTTTCTTT
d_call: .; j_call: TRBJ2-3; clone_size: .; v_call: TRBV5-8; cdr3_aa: CASSPGGSTDTQYF; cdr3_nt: TGTGCCAGCAGCCCGGGGGGCAGTACAGATACGCAGTATTTT
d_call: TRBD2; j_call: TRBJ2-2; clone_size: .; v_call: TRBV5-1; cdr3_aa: CASSLRLAGGSGGELFF; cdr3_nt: TGCGCCAGCAGCTTACGACTAGCGGGAGGAAGTGGCGGGGAGCTGTTTTTT
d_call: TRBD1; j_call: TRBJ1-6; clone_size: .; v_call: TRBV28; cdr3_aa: CASSFRGRGSPLHF; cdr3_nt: TGTGCCAGCAGTTTCAGGGGGCGCGGGTCACCCCTCCACTTT
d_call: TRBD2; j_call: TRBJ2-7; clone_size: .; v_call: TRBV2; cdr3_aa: CASSRLAGSYEQYF; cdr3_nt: TGTGCCAGCAGTAGACTAGCGGGATCCTACGAGCAGTACTTC
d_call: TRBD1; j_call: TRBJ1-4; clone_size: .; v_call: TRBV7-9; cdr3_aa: CASSWGTANNEKLFF; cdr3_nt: TGTGCCAGCAGCTGGGGGACAGCCAATAATGAAAAACTGTTTTTT
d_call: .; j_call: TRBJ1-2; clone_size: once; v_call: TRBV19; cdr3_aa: CASSRSRNYGYTF; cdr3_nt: TGTGCCAGTAGTCGGTCACGGAACTATGGCTACACCTTC
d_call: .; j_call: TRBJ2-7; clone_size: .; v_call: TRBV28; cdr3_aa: CASSGDSYEQYF; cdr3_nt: TGTGCCAGCAGTGGAGACAGTTACGAGCAGTACTTC
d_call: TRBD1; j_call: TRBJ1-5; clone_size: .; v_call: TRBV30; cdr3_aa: CAWSLSVGQGNQPQHF; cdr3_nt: TGTGCCTGGAGCCTTTCCGTGGGACAGGGCAATCAGCCCCAGCATTTT
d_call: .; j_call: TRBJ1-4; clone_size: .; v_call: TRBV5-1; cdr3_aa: CASSLEGNGEKLFF; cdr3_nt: TGCGCCAGCAGTCTAGAGGGTAATGGGGAAAAACTGTTTTTT
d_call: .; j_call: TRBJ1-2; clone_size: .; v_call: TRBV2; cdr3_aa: CASSILGQPNYGYTF; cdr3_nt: TGTGCCAGCAGCATATTGGGGCAGCCAAACTATGGCTACACCTTC
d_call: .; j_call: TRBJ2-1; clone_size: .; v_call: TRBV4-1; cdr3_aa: CASSQAAGTPVNEQFF; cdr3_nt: TGCGCCAGCAGCCAAGCGGCGGGGACCCCTGTCAATGAGCAGTTCTTC
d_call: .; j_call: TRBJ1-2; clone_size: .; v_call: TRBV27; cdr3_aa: CASSLGQLGYGYTF; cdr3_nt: TGTGCCAGCAGTTTAGGGCAATTGGGCTATGGCTACACCTTC
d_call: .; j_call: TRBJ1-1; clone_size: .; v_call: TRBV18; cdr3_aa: CASSPPAGYTEAFF; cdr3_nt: TGTGCCAGCTCACCCCCGGCAGGGTACACTGAAGCTTTCTTT
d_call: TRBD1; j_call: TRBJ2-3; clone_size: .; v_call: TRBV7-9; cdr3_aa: CASSPTGVGDTQYF; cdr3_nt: TGTGCCAGCAGTCCGACAGGGGTAGGAGATACGCAGTATTTT
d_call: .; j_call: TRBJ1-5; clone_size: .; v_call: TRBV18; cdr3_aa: CASSSGSNQPQHF; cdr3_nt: TGTGCCAGCTCATCGGGGAGCAATCAGCCCCAGCATTTT
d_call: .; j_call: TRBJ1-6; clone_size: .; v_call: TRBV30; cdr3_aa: CAWRTGSISPLHF; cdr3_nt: TGTGCCTGGAGAACAGGGAGTATTTCACCCCTCCACTTT
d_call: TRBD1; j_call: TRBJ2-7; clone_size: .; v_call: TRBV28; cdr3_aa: CASSRDRGYEQYF; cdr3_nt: TGTGCCAGCAGTAGGGACAGGGGCTACGAGCAGTACTTC
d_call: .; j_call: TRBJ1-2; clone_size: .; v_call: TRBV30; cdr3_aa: CATDLRGGYGYTF; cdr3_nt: TGTGCCACTGATCTCAGGGGTGGGTATGGCTACACCTTC
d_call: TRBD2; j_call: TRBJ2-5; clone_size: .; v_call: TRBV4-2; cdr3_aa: CASSQGTSGSYVTQYF; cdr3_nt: TGTGCCAGCAGCCAAGGGACTAGCGGGAGTTATGTGACCCAGTACTTC
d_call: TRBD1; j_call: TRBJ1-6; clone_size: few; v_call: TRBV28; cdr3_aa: CASSPPDRGNSPLHF; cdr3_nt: TGTGCCAGCAGCCCCCCGGACAGGGGGAATTCACCCCTCCACTTT
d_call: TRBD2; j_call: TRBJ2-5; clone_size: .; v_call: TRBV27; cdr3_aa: CASSQGLAGRETQYF; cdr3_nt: TGTGCCAGCAGTCAGGGACTAGCGGGGCGGGAGACCCAGTACTTC
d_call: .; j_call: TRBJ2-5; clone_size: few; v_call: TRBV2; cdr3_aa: CASSGSNGETQYF; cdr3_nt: TGTGCCAGCAGTGGGTCCAACGGGGAGACCCAGTACTTC
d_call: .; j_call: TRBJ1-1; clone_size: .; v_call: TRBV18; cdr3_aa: CASSPRGRGNTEAFF; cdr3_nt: TGTGCCAGCTCACCACGGGGAAGGGGTAACACTGAAGCTTTCTTT
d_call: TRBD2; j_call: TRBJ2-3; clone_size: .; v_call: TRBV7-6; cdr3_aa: CASSLSSGATDTQYF; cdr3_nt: TGTGCCAGCAGCTTAAGCAGCGGGGCCACAGATACGCAGTATTTT
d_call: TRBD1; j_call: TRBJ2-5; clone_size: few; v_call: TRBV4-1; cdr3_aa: CASSQSGQGQEETQYF; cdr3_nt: TGCGCCAGCAGCCAATCCGGACAGGGGCAAGAAGAGACCCAGTACTTC